This T cell receptor beta chain comes out of a study of cytomegalovirus exposure and HLA in healthy donors (dated by TCRdb to 2015 to 2018). Study-level background: An earlier analysis of 587 of the donors reported approximately 300 Gb of sequence data and 117 million unique TCR beta sequences obtained from around 170 million T cells. Roughly 310 gigabases of sequencing data and approximately 84 million unique TCR sequences were included in an early release covering 550 to 650 HLA-typed donors. The genetic ancestry cluster associated with self-reported Caucasian donors included about 84% of the roughly 400 genotyped donors. The study was designed to test whether signatures of past pathogen exposure could be identified by cataloging public T cell receptors. The T cell repertoires of several hundred subjects were profiled by immunosequencing and related to cytomegalovirus serostatus. In addition to the first cohort of 666 subjects, a separate validation cohort of over 90 different subjects was used. High-throughput TCR immunosequencing, statistical association of individual TCRs with disease status, and machine learning were combined to predict cytomegalovirus infection status. A later analysis re-examined previously published TCR beta repertoires from hundreds of donors and added high-resolution HLA genotyping to investigate patterns of TCR occurrence. Rather than using new phenotypic data, the later analysis identified candidate immune exposures from TCR beta sequences and from how often those sequences occurred across donors. An earlier analysis of about 620 of the donors applied high-throughput TCR beta sequencing to assess whether each TCR beta V gene segment acted as functional or pseudogenic. Alongside the repertoire data, information on donor age, sex, ethnicity and CMV serostatus was compiled. A later genetic analysis took genome-wide SNP genotypes for about 65% of the roughly 670 donors and used that subset as a discovery cohort. Every discovery cohort repertoire had been produced on one sequencing platform. HLA typing included class I and class II loci at four-digit resolution. Typing coverage varied by locus: roughly 620-640 donors for A, B, C, DRB1 and DQB1; 522 for DQA1; about 590 for DPA1; approximately 450 for DPB1. Four or five DR-DQ haplotypes were handled as single units for association and clustering because linkage in the cohort was strong. Among under 450 genotyped donors of the cohort, an average of 235,054 unique TCR beta nucleotide sequences were sequenced per donor, around 18% of them non-productive. The paper's findings and limits, for the study overall: CMV serostatus was the only immune exposure information available for the cohort. Correlated functional status among segregating V segments might reflect linkage disequilibrium, but an unknown experimental factor could not be ruled out. Three of the identified cytomegalovirus-associated TCR beta chains were confirmed in vitro to be specific for cytomegalovirus antigens. A further reported finding was that TCR beta sequences accurately predicted the HLA-A and HLA-B alleles for most subjects in the first cohort. In a later analysis, most CMV-associated TCR beta chains were found to appear HLA-restricted, with HLA associations seemingly driven largely by CMV exposure. An association between a missense DCLRE1C variant and V-gene and J-gene trimming of TCR beta chains was found in a later genetic analysis and replicated in an independent cohort. A later analysis found that HLA-associated TCR beta chains were more clonally expanded and had lower generation probabilities than equally common non-associated chains. In a later analysis, about 17,000 TCR beta sequences were associated with specific HLA alleles at a false discovery rate of 0.05. Across donors, most TCR sequences were observed very rarely, whereas some public TCRs were present in many individuals. The authors suggested that the approach could potentially be generalized to other disease states and immunological phenotypes. In both the original and validation cohorts, the classifier was reported to diagnose cytomegalovirus status with high specificity and sensitivity. Strong co-occurrence of HLA alleles, especially DR and DQ, made assigning TCR associations to individual alleles difficult. In a later analysis, several top co-occurrence clusters were reported to appear linked to parvovirus B19, influenza, CMV and Epstein-Barr virus. Because HLA typing was missing for some donors at each locus, association tests included only the typed subset. The study gave a list of 150 to 200 TCR beta chains associated with cytomegalovirus. A later genetic analysis reported fewer N-insertions in productive TCRs among donors in an Asian-associated ancestry cluster than the roughly 620-donor mean. In an earlier analysis of about 550 of the donors, most TCR beta V segments were observed in productive rearrangements about 87% or about 30% of the time, broadly matching IMGT annotations. A cluster of highly shared sequence variants was judged likely to represent a technical artifact of the sequencing pipeline. According to a later analysis, TCR association rates differed among HLA loci, with DRB1 alleles showing the most associated TCRs and HLA-C alleles showing the fewest. The cohort was sequenced for TCR beta chains only, and without alpha or paired-chain data the features that could be detected were limited. The earlier analysis of approximately 590 of the donors excluded some 15 rarely observed V segments, including chromosome 9 orphons, because counts were too low. The 87-base-pair reads could not distinguish some IMGT-functional V segments, including TRBV6-2 and TRBV6-3, so those segments were excluded. Presence/absence analyses assumed roughly uniform sequencing depth across donors, an assumption that may not hold.

The cohort consisted of more than 650 healthy bone marrow donors. Cohort members were all nominally healthy when sampled, although unrecorded immune exposures were likely present. The donor was CMV seropositive and was included in the group of 250 to 350 seropositive cohort members. A peripheral blood sample was collected from each donor, and TCR beta sequencing was performed on peripheral blood mononuclear cells. Genomic DNA was extracted from the blood cell samples with the Qiagen DNeasy Blood Extraction Kit. A word on this clone: The specificity of this receptor is unknown. There are no base qualities to consult, and no much larger clone falls within one base.

The method behind the library was the immunoSEQ multiplex PCR assay. For the multiplex PCR, a mixture combining 60 forward primers for TCR Vbeta segments and 13 reverse primers for TCR Jbeta segments was used. The CDR3 region of rearranged TCR beta genes was amplified from genomic DNA with a multiplex PCR assay. The amplified TCR beta libraries were sequenced on the Illumina HiSeq System as 87-base-pair reads. The study's processing was this. Across the roughly 700 repertoires, a later analysis counted approximately 83 million unique TCR beta chains, some 11 million of which were shared by at least two donors. To remove PCR and sequencing errors, raw reads were error-corrected and collapsed into unique sequences using a nearest-neighbor algorithm that merged closely related sequences. To assign V, D and J gene segments, CDR3 sequences were aligned to IMGT reference sequences. For a sequence to be retained, a match of at least six nucleotides was required to both a V gene segment and a J gene segment. A rearrangement counted as productive if the CDR3 had no stop codons and remained in frame with V and J, and every other rearrangement counted as non-productive. CDR3 was defined by IMGT convention, running from the second conserved V-encoded cysteine to the conserved J-encoded phenylalanine. Sequences without an unambiguous match to a single V gene segment were excluded from the earlier analysis of almost 600 of the donors. In an earlier analysis of around 600 of the donors, V segments were called functional above 56.7% productive rearrangements and were called segregating when the between-donor standard deviation exceeded 5%. A statistical classification framework was developed to diagnose cytomegalovirus status using the catalog of TCR beta chain sequences. In a later analysis, V and J genes were assigned by comparing TCR nucleotide sequences against IMGT/GENE-DB human TR gene sequences. In a later analysis, CDR3 sequences and most-parsimonious VDJ recombination scenarios were assigned using the TCRdist pipeline. In a later analysis, each TCR beta chain was defined by its CDR3 amino acid sequence together with its V-gene family, and reads without a unique V-gene family were excluded. A later analysis removed over 500 highly shared, low-generation-probability nucleotide sequences to deal with suspected cross-contamination and a sequencing artifact. In a later analysis, a clonal expansion index for each public chain was calculated from normalized within-repertoire ranks of inferred template counts. In a later analysis, generation probabilities were computed with a VDJ recombination model fitted to out-of-frame rearrangements, and the resulting probabilities were checked against IGoR. In a later analysis, TCR-TCR, TCR-HLA and TCR-CMV co-occurrence was scored with hypergeometric tests, and a repertoire-size bias correction was applied to TCR pairs. To estimate false discovery rates, a later analysis permuted the HLA or CMV assignments 20 times. In a later analysis, co-occurring TCRs were grouped using DBSCAN, and TCRdist sequence similarity was added for clustering within HLA-allele-positive subsets. Repertoires with fewer than 30,000 or more than 120,000 public chains were left out of co-occurrence clustering, as were about 5 repertoires with anomalous nucleotide sharing. This is the immuneACCESS table as TCRdb keeps it, with only in-frame sequences that have V and J called. A part of the clones is gone; compared with another copy, unresolved V genes explain less than half, and the rest is unexplained. That table gives V, J and clone size, and the DNA gave D and trimming. This sample lists roughly 190,000 clones; roughly 9.4% were detected once. Clones ranked in the top ten supply about 1.2% of the sample.

The CDR3 covers 15 residues, taking in both the cysteine and the phenylalanine. Just the 45-base CDR3 DNA is kept, in frame starting at base 1. CDR1 is given as LNHDA and CDR2 as SQIVND, both from the germline V gene (reference sequence). Compared with germline, V lacks 1 base and J lacks 8 bases; bases without a gene match: 5. Recombination joined TRBV19 with TRBJ2-1; TRBD1 agrees with 10 junctional bases. Sequencing used PBMCs. The sequence was collected from a woman in her 30s in good health and CMV-seropositive. The CDR3 loop reads CASSIVTGGRDEQFF. In nucleotides, the sequence is TGTGCCAGTAGTATAGTGACAGGGGGCAGGGATGAGCAGTTCTTC. With the portions outside the CDR3 filled from the reference TRBV19 and TRBJ2-1 genes, the complete variable region becomes DGGITQSPKYLFRKEGQNVTLSCEQNLNHDAMYWYRQDPGQGLRLIYYSQIVNDFQKGDIAEGYSVSREKKESFPLTVTSAQKNPTAFYLCASSIVTGGRDEQFFGPGTRLTVL.